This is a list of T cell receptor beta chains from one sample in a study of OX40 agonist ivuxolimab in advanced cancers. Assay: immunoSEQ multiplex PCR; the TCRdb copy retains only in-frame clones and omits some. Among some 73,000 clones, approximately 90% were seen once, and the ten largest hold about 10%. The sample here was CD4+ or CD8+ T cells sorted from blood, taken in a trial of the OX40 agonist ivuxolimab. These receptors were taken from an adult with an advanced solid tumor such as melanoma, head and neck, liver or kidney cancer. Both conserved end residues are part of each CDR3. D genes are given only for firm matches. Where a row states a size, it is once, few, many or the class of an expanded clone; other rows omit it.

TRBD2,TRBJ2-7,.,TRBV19,CASSTFSGDSYEQYF,TGTGCCAGTAGTACCTTTAGCGGGGACTCCTACGAGCAGTACTTC
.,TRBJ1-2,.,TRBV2,CASSGWGDYGYTF,TGTGCCAGCAGTGGGTGGGGAGACTATGGCTACACCTTC
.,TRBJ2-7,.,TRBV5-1,CASSPTGPYEQYF,TGCGCCAGCAGCCCGACTGGTCCCTACGAGCAGTACTTC
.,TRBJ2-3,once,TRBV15,CATSREWTDTQYF,TGTGCCACCAGCAGAGAGTGGACAGATACGCAGTATTTT
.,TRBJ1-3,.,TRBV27,CASSLVRGGGNTIYF,TGTGCCAGCAGTCTAGTGCGGGGTGGGGGAAACACCATATATTTT
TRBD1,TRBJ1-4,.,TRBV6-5,CASKQGAGEKLFF,TGTGCCAGCAAACAGGGGGCTGGAGAAAAACTGTTTTTT
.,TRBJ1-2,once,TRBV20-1,CSVGTSGYTF,TGCAGTGTCGGGACATCCGGCTACACCTTC
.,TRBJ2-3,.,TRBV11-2,CASSLFGGILTDTQYF,TGTGCCAGCAGCTTATTCGGGGGTATACTCACAGATACGCAGTATTTT
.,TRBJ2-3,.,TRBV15,CATSRQGGHTDTQYF,TGTGCCACCAGCAGGCAAGGGGGGCACACAGATACGCAGTATTTT
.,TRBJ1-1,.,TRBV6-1,CATRQLEMNTEAFF,TGTGCTACGCGGCAGCTAGAAATGAACACTGAAGCTTTCTTT
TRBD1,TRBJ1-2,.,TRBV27,CASKTGGDYGYTF,TGTGCCAGCAAAACAGGGGGCGATTATGGCTACACCTTC
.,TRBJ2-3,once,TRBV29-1,CSVDGDTQYF,TGCAGCGTTGACGGTGATACGCAGTATTTT
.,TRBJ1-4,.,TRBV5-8,CASSLTGRNEKLFF,TGTGCCAGCAGCTTAACAGGGAGAAATGAAAAACTGTTTTTT
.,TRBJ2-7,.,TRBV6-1,CASSVWAPPGSYEQYF,TGTGCCAGCAGTGTCTGGGCGCCGCCGGGCTCCTACGAGCAGTACTTC
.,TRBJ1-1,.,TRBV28,CASSLSFSNTEAFF,TGTGCCAGCAGTTTAAGTTTCAGTAACACTGAAGCTTTCTTC
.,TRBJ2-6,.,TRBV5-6,CASSGAVHANVLTF,TGTGCCAGCAGCGGGGCGGTCCACGCCAACGTCCTGACTTTC
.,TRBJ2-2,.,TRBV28,CASSTWVIADTGELFF,TGTGCCAGCAGTACCTGGGTGATAGCGGACACCGGGGAGCTGTTTTTT
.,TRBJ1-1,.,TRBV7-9,CASSLGDNTEAFF,TGTGCCAGCAGCTTGGGGGACAACACTGAAGCTTTCTTT
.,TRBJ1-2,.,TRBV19,CASSRRGSSNGYTF,TGTGCCAGTAGTAGGCGGGGGAGTTCGAATGGCTACACCTTC
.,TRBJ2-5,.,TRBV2,CASRSPSGQETQYF,TGTGCCAGCAGGTCGCCAAGCGGGCAAGAGACCCAGTACTTC
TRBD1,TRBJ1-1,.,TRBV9,CASSQGTGEAFF,TGTGCCAGCAGCCAAGGGACAGGGGAAGCTTTCTTT
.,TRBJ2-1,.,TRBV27,CASSLYWNNEQFF,TGTGCCAGCAGTTTATACTGGAACAATGAGCAGTTCTTC
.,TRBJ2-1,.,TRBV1,CTSSQETSGGEYNEQFF,TGCACCAGCAGCCAAGAAACTAGCGGGGGGGAATACAATGAGCAGTTCTTC
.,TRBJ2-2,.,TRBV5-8,CASSFRLSGELFF,TGTGCCAGCAGCTTCCGTTTGAGCGGGGAGCTGTTTTTT
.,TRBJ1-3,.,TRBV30,CAWSGGNSGNTIYF,TGTGCCTGGAGTGGGGGAAACTCTGGAAACACCATATATTTT
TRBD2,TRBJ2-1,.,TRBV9,CASSGFAASGGNPLFYNEQFF,TGTGCCAGCAGTGGGTTCGCGGCTAGCGGGGGGAACCCTCTGTTTTACAATGAGCAGTTCTTC
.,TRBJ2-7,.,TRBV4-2,CASSGGFGYEQYF,TGTGCCAGCAGCGGCGGGTTCGGGTACGAGCAGTACTTC
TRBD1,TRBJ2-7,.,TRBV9,CASSVADGTGREQYF,TGTGCCAGCAGCGTAGCTGATGGGACAGGGCGCGAGCAGTACTTC
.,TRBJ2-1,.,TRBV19,CASSFPFRGLAQNEQFF,TGTGCCAGTAGTTTCCCCTTTAGAGGCTTGGCCCAAAATGAGCAGTTCTTC
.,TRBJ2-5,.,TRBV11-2,CASSLTLLETQYF,TGTGCCAGCAGCTTAACCCTCTTAGAGACCCAGTACTTC
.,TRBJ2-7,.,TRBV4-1,CASSQDQGPYEQYF,TGCGCCAGCAGCCAAGATCAAGGACCCTACGAGCAGTACTTC
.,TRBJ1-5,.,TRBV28,CASSLISQPQHF,TGTGCCAGCAGTTTAATATCCCAGCCCCAGCATTTT
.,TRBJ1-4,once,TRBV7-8,CASSQLLGGNEKLFF,TGTGCCAGCAGCCAGCTCCTGGGGGGAAATGAAAAACTGTTTTTT
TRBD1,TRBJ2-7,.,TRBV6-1,CASSSLGQAYEQYF,TGTGCCAGCAGTTCATTGGGACAGGCCTACGAGCAGTACTTC